The rows below give T cell receptor beta chains drawn from one sample of a study of chemoradiotherapy in HPV16-positive cancers. The table came from immunoSEQ multiplex PCR; TCRdb's copy has only in-frame clones and leaves some out. Of about 12,000 clones in the sample, roughly 70% were seen once. This material was collected from a patient who underwent chemoradiotherapy. The source is a human donor with HPV-associated anogenital cancer. Each CDR3 is given with its conserved first and last residue. The order of the fields is clone size, V gene, D gene, J gene, CDR3 protein, CDR3 DNA. D genes are given only for firm matches. Size is stated for part of the rows, as once, few or many counts, or as a class when the clone is expanded.

large	TRBV6-6	NA	TRBJ1-5	CASSYSVEPSNQPQHF	TGTGCCAGCAGTTACTCGGTCGAGCCCAGCAATCAGCCCCAGCATTTT
NA	TRBV5-5	NA	TRBJ2-1	CASSSERGSAYNEQFF	TGTGCCAGCAGCAGTGAACGTGGATCAGCCTACAATGAGCAGTTCTTC
few	TRBV5-5	NA	TRBJ2-3	CASRLTSDTQYF	TGTGCCAGCAGGCTAACCTCGGATACGCAGTATTTT
NA	TRBV28	TRBD1	TRBJ2-5	CASSSLGQGREETQYF	TGTGCCAGCAGTTCCCTCGGACAGGGGCGAGAGGAGACCCAGTACTTC
few	TRBV28	NA	TRBJ2-7	CASQSSYEQYF	TGTGCCAGCCAAAGCTCCTACGAGCAGTACTTC
once	TRBV25-1	NA	TRBJ2-1	CASSESVRGGEQFF	TGTGCCAGCAGTGAATCCGTCAGGGGCGGAGAGCAGTTCTTC
NA	TRBV5-6	NA	TRBJ1-1	CASSYMQGKNTEAFF	TGTGCCAGCAGCTACATGCAGGGGAAGAACACTGAAGCTTTCTTT
NA	TRBV4-1	TRBD2	TRBJ2-5	CASSQVAGVETQYF	TGCGCCAGCAGCCAGGTAGCGGGAGTGGAGACCCAGTACTTC
NA	TRBV15	NA	TRBJ2-5	CATSTRQTEKTQYF	TGTGCCACCAGCACCCGACAGACTGAAAAGACCCAGTACTTC
NA	TRBV4-2	TRBD2	TRBJ2-3	CASSPQRGSGSDTQYF	TGTGCCAGCAGCCCCCAACGGGGTAGCGGGAGTGATACGCAGTATTTT
NA	TRBV9	NA	TRBJ2-7	CASSVALSDEQYF	TGTGCCAGCAGCGTAGCACTTTCCGACGAGCAGTACTTC
NA	TRBV28	NA	TRBJ1-3	CASRTSGNTIYF	TGTGCCAGTCGTACCTCTGGAAACACCATATATTTT
NA	TRBV29-1	TRBD1	TRBJ1-4	CSAQTGQANEKLFF	TGCAGCGCTCAGACGGGACAGGCTAATGAAAAACTGTTTTTT
NA	TRBV28	TRBD2	TRBJ2-1	CASSFRGTSGYNEQFF	TGTGCCAGCAGTTTTAGGGGGACTAGCGGTTACAATGAGCAGTTCTTC
NA	TRBV27	NA	TRBJ2-5	CASTDDQETQYF	TGTGCCAGCACGGACGATCAAGAGACCCAGTACTTC
NA	TRBV19	NA	TRBJ2-5	CASNMGSETQYF	TGTGCCAGTAACATGGGGTCGGAGACCCAGTACTTC
NA	TRBV6-1	NA	TRBJ2-7	CASSEFQGSEQYF	TGTGCCAGCAGTGAATTCCAGGGTTCCGAGCAGTACTTC